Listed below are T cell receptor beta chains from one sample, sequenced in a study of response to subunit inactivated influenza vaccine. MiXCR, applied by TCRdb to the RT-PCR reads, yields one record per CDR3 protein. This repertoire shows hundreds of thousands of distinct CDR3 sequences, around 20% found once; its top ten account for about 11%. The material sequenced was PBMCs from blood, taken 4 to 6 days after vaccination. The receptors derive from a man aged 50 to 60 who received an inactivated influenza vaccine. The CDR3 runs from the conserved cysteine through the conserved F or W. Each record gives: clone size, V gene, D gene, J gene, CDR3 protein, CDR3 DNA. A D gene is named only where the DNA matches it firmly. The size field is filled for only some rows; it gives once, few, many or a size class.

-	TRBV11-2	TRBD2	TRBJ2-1	CASSPGTSNWNEQFF	TGTGCCAGCAGCCCCGGGACTAGTAACTGGAATGAGCAGTTCTTC
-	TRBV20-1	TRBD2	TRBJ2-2	CSVPPSGRDTGELFF	TGCAGTGTCCCACCTAGCGGGAGGGACACCGGGGAGCTGTTTTTT
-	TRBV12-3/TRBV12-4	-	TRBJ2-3	CASSLLPEGALAASSTDTQYF	TGTGCCAGCAGTTTATTACCAGAGGGGGCCCTAGCGGCGTCGAGCACAGATACGCAGTATTTT
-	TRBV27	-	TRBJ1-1	CASSSVGTLNTEAFF	TGTGCCAGCAGTTCAGTGGGAACACTGAACACTGAAGCTTTCTTT
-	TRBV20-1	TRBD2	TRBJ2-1	CSARKASGRAYNEQFF	TGCAGTGCTAGAAAGGCTAGCGGGAGGGCCTACAATGAGCAGTTCTTC
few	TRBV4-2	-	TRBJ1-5	CASSPRAGRENQPQHF	TGTGCCAGCAGCCCCCGGGCAGGGCGGGAGAATCAGCCCCAGCATTTT
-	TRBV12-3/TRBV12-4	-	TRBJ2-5	CANSSAGRETQYF	TGTGCCAACAGTTCCGCGGGGCGAGAGACCCAGTACTTC
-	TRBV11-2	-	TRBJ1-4	CASSLDRHRIEKLFF	TGTGCCAGCAGCTTAGATCGGCACAGGATTGAAAAACTGTTTTTT
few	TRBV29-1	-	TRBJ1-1	CSVSHKTLETEAFF	TGCAGCGTTTCTCACAAGACCCTCGAAACTGAAGCTTTCTTT
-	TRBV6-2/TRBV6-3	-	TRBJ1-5	CASSHRAPQPQHF	TGTGCCAGCAGCCACAGGGCTCCTCAGCCCCAGCATTTT
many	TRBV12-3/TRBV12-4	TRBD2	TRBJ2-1	CATRLAGGYNEQFF	TGTGCCACCCGACTAGCGGGAGGGTACAATGAGCAGTTCTTC
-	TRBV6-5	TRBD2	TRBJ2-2	CASSNGLAGELFF	TGTGCCAGCAGTAACGGACTAGCTGGGGAGCTGTTTTTT
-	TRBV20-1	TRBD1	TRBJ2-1	CSARDRLYNEQFF	TGCAGTGCTCGGGACAGGTTGTACAATGAGCAGTTCTTC
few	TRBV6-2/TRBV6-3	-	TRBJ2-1	CASSYGRELHEQFF	TGTGCCAGCAGTTACGGCCGGGAGTTGCATGAGCAGTTCTTC
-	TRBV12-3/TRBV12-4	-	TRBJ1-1	CASSFRVKNTEAFF	TGTGCCAGCAGTTTCAGGGTGAAGAACACTGAAGCTTTCTTT
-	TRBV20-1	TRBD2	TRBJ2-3	CSAGTSGVTSTDTQYF	TGCAGTGCTGGGACTAGCGGGGTTACTAGCACAGATACGCAGTATTTT
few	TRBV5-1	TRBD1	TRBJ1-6	CASSLAGTGGNSPLHF	TGCGCCAGCAGCTTGGCCGGGACAGGGGGCAATTCACCCCTCCACTTT
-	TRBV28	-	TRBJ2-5	CASRETGVETQYF	TGTGCCAGCAGAGAGACGGGAGTAGAGACCCAGTACTTC
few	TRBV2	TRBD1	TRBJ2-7	CASRGTVGTDEQYF	TGTGCCAGCAGGGGGACAGTAGGGACGGACGAGCAGTACTTC
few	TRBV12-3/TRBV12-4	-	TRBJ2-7	CASRVGSYEQYF	TGTGCCAGCAGGGTCGGATCTTACGAGCAGTACTTC